Below, 17 T cell receptor beta chains from the same sample are listed, as sequenced in a study of T cell changes during pregnancy in multiple sclerosis. Sequencing was performed with immunoSEQ multiplex PCR; in TCRdb, only in-frame clones are kept and a portion is missing. The data show 20,000 to 25,000 clones, with 65% to 90% seen just once and approximately 1.2% held by the top ten. The starting material was CD4+ T cells from peripheral blood mononuclear cells, obtained in the first trimester of pregnancy. All receptors come from a female donor in good health, enrolled as a control in a pregnancy study.

The CDR3 coding sequence is TGTGCCAGCAGCCAAGAGTCGGTTTTCAACACTGAAGCTTTCTTT. Its protein product is CASSQESVFNTEAFF. The V gene is TRBV4-2, the J gene TRBJ1-1; D gene ambiguous. Trimming left V 0 bases short and J 2 bases short, with 10 bases between. This CDR3 is 15 amino acids long. Germline assignment: CDR1 LGHNA and CDR2 YNFKEQ.

The chain employs TRBV5-6 and TRBJ2-3; 8 bases are a match to TRBD2. The CDR3 covers 16 residues. With 4 bases clipped from V and 4 bases from J, the junction kept 11 bases outside the gene matches. The germline CDR1 and CDR2 sequences are SGHDT and YYEEEE. The CDR3 region has the DNA TGTGCCAGCAGCATAGGACTAAGCGGGGGATCAGATACGCAGTATTTT. Its protein is CASSIGLSGGSDTQYF.

This chain links TRBV28 with TRBJ1-4; 7 bases are a match to TRBD1. The CDR3 covers 16 residues. With V trimmed by 6 bases and J by 6 bases, 13 bases remained unmatched. Germline V gene sequence: CDR1 MDHEN, CDR2 SYDVKM. Written as DNA, the CDR3 is TGTGCCAGCAGGGACGTAACAGGGGCAATTCATGAAAAACTGTTTTTT. The encoded protein is CASRDVTGAIHEKLFF.

The V call is TRBV9, the J call TRBJ2-3; perhaps TRBD1 as D (6 bases). CDR3 length: 17 residues. V shed 0 bases and J shed 2 bases, with 16 bases lying between them. Germline assignment: CDR1 SGDLS and CDR2 YYNGEE. The CDR3 here is CASSVVGLGGPTDTQYF. The CDR3 DNA reads TGTGCCAGCAGCGTAGTGGGCCTAGGGGGACCCACAGATACGCAGTATTTT.

The J gene is TRBJ2-5, the V gene TRBV4-1, with D possibly matching TRBD2 (6 bases). CDR1 and CDR2 (germline): MGHRA, YSYEKL. V was shortened by 0 bases and J by 5 bases, with 10 bases between the two germline ends. The CDR3 contains 14 residues. CDR3 in DNA: TGCGCCAGCAGCCAAGATCGACTAGAGGAGACCCAGTACTTC. Translated: CASSQDRLEETQYF.

The V call is TRBV7-2, the J call TRBJ2-1; TRBD2 might be the D (5 bases). The CDR3 consists of 16 residues. Per the germline V gene, CDR1 is SGHTA and CDR2 is FQGNSA. Trimming shortened V by 6 bases and J by 0 bases, and 15 bases separated the two germline ends. The chain's CDR3 is CASSIAFASSYNEQFF. The CDR3 DNA reads as TGTGCCAGCAGTATAGCGTTTGCGAGCTCCTACAATGAGCAGTTCTTC.

The V gene is TRBV4-1, the J gene TRBJ1-2; 10 nucleotides align to TRBD1. Germline V CDR1 and CDR2: MGHRA, YSYEKL. The CDR3 totals 15 residues. V shed 6 bases, J shed 3 bases, and the junction held 7 bases outside the gene matches. The CDR3 sequence: CASRKQGTGDYGYTF. The DNA of the CDR3 is TGCGCCAGCAGGAAACAGGGGACAGGGGACTATGGCTACACCTTC.

The chain has TRBV10-2 and TRBJ1-2, with 7 bases that match TRBD1. The V gene's germline CDR1 is WSHSY and CDR2 SAAADI. The CDR3 is 14 amino acids. Trimming removed 3 bases from V and 7 bases from J; junction bases left unmatched: 8. In DNA form, the CDR3 reads TGCGCCAGCAGTGACAGGGGGGCGTTCTCTGGCTACACCTTC. It specifies CASSDRGAFSGYTF.

This sequence joins TRBV6-5 and TRBJ1-6, with TRBD1 as a possible D gene (5 bases). Germline lookup yields CDR1 MNHEY and CDR2 SVGAGI. V lost 0 bases to trimming and J lost 9 bases, with 12 bases between them. The CDR3 is 15 residues long. CDR3 DNA sequence: TGTGCCAGCAGTTACTCAGACAGTCCCGCTTCACCCCTCCACTTT. Translated: CASSYSDSPASPLHF.

The chain uses TRBV4-1 and TRBJ1-2, with a possible D match to TRBD1 (5 bases). Germline assignment: CDR1 MGHRA and CDR2 YSYEKL. The CDR3 has 16 amino acids. The V gene lost 0 bases and the J gene lost 8 bases, with 19 bases spanning the gap. CDR3 nucleotide sequence: TGCGCCAGCAGCCAAGATCCCGCCGCCAGGGTAGGAGGCTACACCTTC. Residues: CASSQDPAARVGGYTF.

The rearrangement joins TRBV7-2 to TRBJ2-7; tentative D call: TRBD2 (5 bases). CDR3 size: 16 residues. Per germline, CDR1 SGHTA and CDR2 FQGNSA. Trimming cost V 1 base and J 0 bases, with 13 bases left between them. CDR3 sequence (DNA): TGTGCCAGCAGCTTAGAATCTAGCCTTAACTCCTACGAGCAGTACTTC. This encodes CASSLESSLNSYEQYF.

Turning to this clone: Likely a read error: the CDR3 ends without its conserved phenylalanine or tryptophan. The chain is built from TRBV5-1 and TRBJ2-3; 10 bases match TRBD1. CDR3 length: 20 amino acids. The germline CDR1 and CDR2 sequences are SGHRS and YFSETQ. The V and J ends lost 4 bases and 11 bases, in that order; junction bases with no gene match: 28. The chain's CDR3 is CASSPSGTGVQKTSGGMQYS. CDR3 in DNA: TGCGCCAGCAGCCCGTCCGGGACAGGGGTCCAAAAAACTAGCGGAGGTATGCAGTATTCT.

The rearrangement joins TRBV14 to TRBJ2-5, with 7 bases lining up with TRBD2. Germline assignment: CDR1 SGHDN and CDR2 FVKESK. The CDR3 is 16 residues long. V was clipped by 3 bases and J by 1 base; unmatched bases: 8. The CDR3 DNA follows: TGTGCCAGCAGCCAGACTGGGTGGACTAGCCAAGAGACCCAGTACTTC. Amino acid sequence: CASSQTGWTSQETQYF.

This chain links TRBV29-1 with TRBJ1-2; weak D call: TRBD1 (6 bases). Germline CDR1 is SQVTM and CDR2 is ANQGSEA. This CDR3 has 12 residues. V lost 4 bases, J lost 3 bases, and 9 bases lay in between. The CDR3 here is CSVARQDYGYTF. In nucleotides, the CDR3 is TGCAGCGTTGCCCGACAGGACTATGGCTACACCTTC.

The genes are TRBV18 and TRBJ1-2; 7 bases are shared with TRBD1. The germline gives CDR1 KGHSH, CDR2 LQKENI. V lost 0 bases and J lost 3; bases outside the gene matches: 1. This CDR3 is 14 amino acids long. The CDR3 reads CASSPPGGDYGYTF. As DNA, the CDR3 is TGTGCCAGCTCACCACCAGGGGGCGACTATGGCTACACCTTC. Filled out from reference TRBV18 and TRBJ1-2, the complete variable domain reads NAGVMQNPRHLVRRRGQEARLRCSPMKGHSHVYWYRQLPEEGLKFMVYLQKENIIDESGMPKERFSAEFPKEGPSILRIQQVVRGDSAAYFCASSPPGGDYGYTFGSGTRLTVV.

The V and J genes are TRBV5-4 and TRBJ2-1, with 13 positions matching TRBD2. Germline CDR1 and CDR2: SGHNT and YYREEE (reference sequence). V lost 1 base to trimming and J lost 8 bases; unmatched junction nucleotides: 3. The CDR3 length is 15 residues. CDR3 sequence reads: CASSLLGLAGDEQFF. In DNA form, the CDR3 reads TGTGCCAGCAGCTTGCTCGGACTAGCGGGAGATGAGCAGTTCTTC.

This chain joins TRBV9 and TRBJ1-3; D call uncertain. This CDR3 region has 16 residues. In germline, CDR1 is SGDLS, CDR2 YYNGEE. V was pared by 0 bases and J by 4 bases, with 14 bases between. The CDR3 here is CASSVDGSSYGNTIYF. CDR3 DNA sequence: TGTGCCAGCAGCGTAGACGGGTCCTCCTACGGAAACACCATATATTTT.